The clone carrying this T cell receptor beta chain was counted at least ten times. The data were obtained in a study of T cells in Graves' hyperthyroidism and ophthalmopathy. RNA transcripts gave rise to amplified TCR beta CDR3 regions. The HTBI primer set drove a first-round RT-PCR of the TCR CDR3. TCRdb re-called the multiplex PCR reads with MiXCR, one entry per CDR3 protein. The sample shows nearly 250,000 distinct CDR3 sequences, 16% of them seen only once. Unmatched junction bases numbered 12, after V lost 7 bases and J lost 7 bases. This CDR3 has 14 amino acids. Germline V gene sequence: CDR1 MNHNS, CDR2 SASEGT.

The chain recombines TRBV6-1 with TRBJ1-1; TRBD1 matches 7 bases. This receptor was obtained from a woman younger than 35 with Graves' ophthalmopathy. Input material: blood. CDR3 nucleotides: TGTGCCAGCAACACCAGACAGGGCGGACATGAAGCTTTCTTT. It translates to CASNTRQGGHEAFF.